Following are 25 T cell receptor beta chains from one sample sequenced in a study of cytomegalovirus exposure and HLA in healthy donors. The PCR made use of 60 Vbeta and 13 Jbeta primers. Measured with immunoSEQ multiplex PCR; TCRdb has only the in-frame clones, and not every one. Of more than 100,000 clones detected, roughly three quarters appear once; the ten largest clones hold about 1%. Sequences were obtained from PBMCs. All receptors derive from an older woman in good health and CMV-seronegative.

The chain links TRBV28 to TRBJ1-2, with 7 bases that match TRBD1. CDR3 length: 15 residues. The germline gives CDR1 MDHEN, CDR2 SYDVKM. V gave up 3 bases and J gave up 4 bases; unmatched junction bases: 8. Here the CDR3 reads CASSFFRGTVYGYTF. The DNA of the CDR3 is TGTGCCAGCAGTTTCTTCCGGGGGACAGTCTATGGCTACACCTTC.

The chain has TRBV10-2 and TRBJ2-5; 8 bases fit TRBD2. The J call may be mistaken, given a closer DNA end match to TRBJ2-7. This CDR3 spans 14 amino acids. Germline CDR1 and CDR2: WSHSY and SAAADI. This chain's CDR3 is CASSEYGREDEQYF. The CDR3 DNA sequence: TGCGCCAGCAGTGAGTATGGGCGGGAGGACGAGCAGTACTTC.

The CDR3 bases are TGTGCCAGCTTGGATTCCGGGAGGGGGTACGAGCAGTACTTC. This translates into CASLDSGRGYEQYF. The gene calls are TRBV28 and TRBJ2-7, with 8 positions matching TRBD2. The CDR3 has 14 residues. V lost 8 bases and J lost 4; bases outside the gene matches: 10. Germline assignment: CDR1 MDHEN and CDR2 SYDVKM.

This chain uses TRBV5-1 with TRBJ1-1; 8 bases align to TRBD1. The junction had 10 bases not matched to a gene; V was cut back by 4 bases and J by 8 bases. The CDR3 runs to 14 residues. Germline V CDR1 and CDR2: SGHRS, YFSETQ. The CDR3 sequence: CASSVVDRVNEAFF. In nucleotides, the CDR3 is TGCGCCAGCAGCGTGGTGGACAGGGTCAACGAAGCTTTCTTT.

V and J are TRBV7-3 and TRBJ2-3, with D perhaps TRBD2 (5 bases). The V gene lost 3 bases and the J gene lost 9 bases, with 16 bases spanning the gap. Germline CDR1 reads SGHTA; CDR2 reads FQGTGA. CDR3 size: 14 residues. The CDR3 loop is CASSLTPEGGTQYF. In DNA, the CDR3 is TGTGCCAGCAGCTTGACGCCAGAGGGCGGGACGCAGTATTTT. Drawing the rest from reference TRBV7-3 and TRBJ2-3, the complete variable domain is GAGVSQTPSNKVTEKGKYVELRCDPISGHTALYWYRQSLGQGPEFLIYFQGTGAADDSGLPNDRFFAVRPEGSVSTLKIQRTERGDSAVYLCASSLTPEGGTQYFGPGTRLTVL.

This clone was seen more than once but under ten times. This chain connects TRBV27 to TRBJ2-3, with 8 bases matching TRBD2. Trimming took 5 bases from V and 2 from J; bases not matched to a gene: 6. The CDR3 has 15 amino acids. Germline V gene sequence: CDR1 MNHEY, CDR2 SMNVEV (reference sequence). The CDR3 DNA reads TGTGCCAGCAGTACCCCAGCGGGAGCCACAGATACGCAGTATTTT. This codes for CASSTPAGATDTQYF.

The chain couples TRBV5-4 to TRBJ1-3, with a weak D call TRBD1 (6 bases). Trimming shortened V by 4 bases and J by 2 bases, and 13 bases separated the two germline ends. Germline V gene data show CDR1 as SGHNT and CDR2 as YYREEE (reference sequence). The CDR3 has 15 residues. CDR3 sequence: CASSIRGGAGNTIYF. The CDR3 bases are TGTGCCAGCAGCATACGAGGGGGGGCTGGAAACACCATATATTTT. Full variable domain (rest looked up from reference TRBV5-4 and TRBJ1-3): ETGVTQSPTHLIKTRGQQVTLRCSSQSGHNTVSWYQQALGQGPQFIFQYYREEENGRGNFPPRFSGLQFPNYSSELNVNALELDDSALYLCASSIRGGAGNTIYFGEGSWLTVV.

The chain recombines TRBV5-1 with TRBJ2-1; 10 positions agree with TRBD2. Germline-derived CDR1 and CDR2 are SGHRS and YFSETQ. There are 17 residues in the CDR3. Losses at the gene ends were 4 bases for V and 3 bases for J; bases not matched to a gene: 10. The CDR3 is CASSPSVLAGGYNEQFF. CDR3 bases: TGCGCCAGCAGCCCCTCCGTTTTAGCGGGAGGCTACAATGAGCAGTTCTTC.

The chain is built from TRBV30 and TRBJ1-4; D possibly corresponds to TRBD1 (6 bases). The CDR3 consists of 13 residues. Trimming took off 7 bases at V and 5 bases at J, with 14 bases between the two ends. Germline V lookup: CDR1 GTSNPN, CDR2 SVGIG (reference sequence). Here the CDR3 reads CASGQGRNEKLFF. DNA for the CDR3: TGTGCCTCAGGGCAGGGGCGGAATGAAAAACTGTTTTTT.

V and J are TRBV5-1 and TRBJ2-1, with a possible D match to TRBD1 (6 bases). The V gene lost 4 bases and the J gene lost 5 bases, with 13 bases spanning the gap. The V gene's germline CDR1 is SGHRS and CDR2 YFSETQ. The CDR3 length is 14 residues. In DNA form, the CDR3 reads TGCGCCAGCAGCCAGGGGAGTGGCAACAATGAGCAGTTCTTC. Protein sequence: CASSQGSGNNEQFF.

V usage is TRBV11-2 and J usage is TRBJ1-5, with no clear D. Germline V lookup: CDR1 SGHAT, CDR2 FQNNGV. Trimming pared 1 base from V and 6 bases from J, leaving 4 bases between. The CDR3 is 12 amino acids. CDR3 sequence reads: CASSLAGQPQHF. The CDR3 bases are TGTGCCAGCAGCTTAGCAGGTCAGCCCCAGCATTTT.

The chain uses TRBV6-1 and TRBJ1-5; 7 bases agree with TRBD1. The ends lost 4 bases at V and 6 bases at J; junction bases unmatched: 9. The CDR3 length is 15 residues. Germline-derived CDR1 and CDR2 are MNHNS and SASEGT. The CDR3 DNA follows: TGTGCCAGCAGTGGAGGGGGCTATCGGGGTCAGCCCCAGCATTTT. Its translation is CASSGGGYRGQPQHF.

This chain joins TRBV5-1 and TRBJ2-1; D is perhaps TRBD2 (5 bases). This CDR3 contains 13 residues. Germline V gene sequence: CDR1 SGHRS, CDR2 YFSETQ. Trimming removed 0 bases from V and 6 bases from J, with 7 bases in between. DNA of the CDR3: TGCGCCAGCAGCTTGGCCGAGGGCAATGAGCAGTTCTTC. Protein product: CASSLAEGNEQFF.

The V gene is TRBV12-5, the J gene TRBJ2-1; the match to TRBD2 covers 11 bases. V shed 3 bases, J shed 6 bases, and the junction held 13 bases outside the gene matches. This CDR3 has 18 residues. Looked up from germline, CDR1 is LGHNT and CDR2 is FRNRAP. The CDR3 loop is CASGFSLAGGSLPNEQFF. CDR3 DNA sequence: TGTGCTAGTGGTTTTTCGCTAGCGGGAGGATCATTACCCAATGAGCAGTTCTTC. Using reference TRBV12-5 and TRBJ2-1 for the parts outside the CDR3, the full variable domain is DARVTQTPRHKVTEMGQEVTMRCQPILGHNTVFWYRQTMMQGLELLAYFRNRAPLDDSGMPKDRFSAEMPDATLATLKIQPSEPRDSAVYFCASGFSLAGGSLPNEQFFGPGTRLTVL.

As to this clone: Germline and junction disagree at one end, which may indicate a read error. This sequence joins TRBV7-7 and TRBJ2-5; a weak D match, TRBD2 (6 bases). The CDR3 consists of 15 residues. In germline, CDR1 is SSHAT, CDR2 FNYEAQ (reference sequence). CDR3 nucleotides: TGTGCTAGCAGCCCACTAGCCGCCCGTGGGGAGACCCAGTACTTC. It translates to CASSPLAARGETQYF.

The V call is TRBV6-5, the J call TRBJ2-7, with 9 bases aligning to TRBD2. The germline V gene encodes CDR1 MNHEY and CDR2 SVGAGI. This CDR3 contains 14 residues. With 4 bases clipped from V and 6 bases from J, the junction kept 7 bases outside the gene matches. The CDR3 DNA sequence: TGTGCCAGCAGTTTAGCGGGAGAAATTGGCGAGCAGTACTTC. Translation: CASSLAGEIGEQYF.

This chain uses TRBV11-2 with TRBJ2-7, with TRBD2 as a possible D gene (5 bases). Germline assignment: CDR1 SGHAT and CDR2 FQNNGV. Trimming took 5 bases from V and 5 from J, leaving 16 bases between them. This CDR3 region has 14 residues. The CDR3 spells CASSPVRGFDEQYF. The CDR3 DNA is TGTGCCAGCAGCCCGGTTCGGGGTTTCGACGAGCAGTACTTC.

This rearrangement joins TRBV15 to TRBJ1-1, with D possibly TRBD1 on 6 matching bases. CDR1 is LNHNV and CDR2 is YYDKDF in the germline V gene (reference sequence). This CDR3 comprises 15 residues. V lost 3 bases to trimming and J lost 1 base, with 12 bases between them. CDR3 amino acids: CATSSGGAGNTEAFF. In DNA, the CDR3 is TGTGCCACCAGCAGCGGGGGGGCAGGGAACACTGAAGCTTTCTTT.

The V call is TRBV9, the J call TRBJ2-1, with D perhaps TRBD2 (6 bases). Germline V gives CDR1 SGDLS, CDR2 YYNGEE. Trimming took 4 bases from V and 5 from J, leaving 10 bases between them. The CDR3 contains 13 residues. CDR3 amino acids: CASSIGTHNEQFF. In DNA form, the CDR3 reads TGTGCCAGCAGCATCGGGACTCACAATGAGCAGTTCTTC.

Points on this clone: The junction differs from germline at one of its ends, possibly a read error. The rearrangement joins TRBV18 to TRBJ1-6, with 9 bases fitting TRBD1. The germline gives CDR1 KGHSH, CDR2 LQKENI. The CDR3 length is 17 residues. CDR3 sequence reads: CASSPPSTGGNNPPLHF. The CDR3, as DNA: TGTGCCAGCTCACCACCTTCGACAGGGGGAAATAATCCACCCCTCCACTTT. The full variable domain, rest sourced from reference TRBV18 and TRBJ1-6, is NAGVMQNPRHLVRRRGQEARLRCSPMKGHSHVYWYRQLPEEGLKFMVYLQKENIIDESGMPKERFSAEFPKEGPSILRIQQVVRGDSAAYFCASSPPSTGGNNPPLHFGNGTRLTVT.

J is TRBJ2-4 and V is TRBV7-2; maybe TRBD1 (5 bases). Germline values: CDR1 SGHTA, CDR2 FQGNSA. V shed 3 bases and J shed 1 base, with 13 bases lying between them. There are 16 residues in the CDR3. The CDR3 reads CASSLGRSGAKNIQYF. Written as DNA, the CDR3 is TGTGCCAGCAGCTTGGGTCGTTCAGGGGCCAAAAACATTCAGTACTTC.

The gene calls are TRBV28 and TRBJ1-2; D unclear. Trimming cost V 10 bases and J 0 bases, with 9 bases left between them. Germline values: CDR1 MDHEN, CDR2 SYDVKM. This CDR3 comprises 12 residues. The CDR3 reads CATDSTNYGYTF. As DNA, the CDR3 is TGTGCCACGGATAGCACTAACTATGGCTACACCTTC.

The chain employs TRBV6-6 and TRBJ2-5, with 11 bases that match TRBD1. The ends lost 5 bases at V and 5 bases at J; junction bases unmatched: 10. Looked up from germline, CDR1 is MNHNY and CDR2 is SVGAGI (reference sequence). The CDR3 is 16 residues long. The CDR3 reads CASSTGWTGGLETQYF. Written as DNA, the CDR3 is TGTGCCAGCAGTACAGGGTGGACAGGGGGCCTTGAGACCCAGTACTTC.

The V gene is TRBV2, the J gene TRBJ2-2, with D perhaps matching TRBD2 (6 bases). This CDR3 is built from 14 residues. The germline gives CDR1 SNHLY, CDR2 FYNNEI. V was trimmed by 4 bases and J by 4 bases, leaving 10 bases between them. This CDR3 reads CASSVGTSTGELFF. CDR3 in DNA: TGTGCCAGCAGTGTGGGGACTTCCACCGGGGAGCTGTTTTTT.

The chain uses TRBV7-6 and TRBJ2-1, with D hard to call. There are 14 residues in the CDR3. The V gene's germline CDR1 is SGHVS and CDR2 FNYEAQ. V was pared by 1 base and J by 0 bases, with 4 bases between. The CDR3 nucleotides are TGTGCCAGCAGCTTAGGTAGCTCCTACAATGAGCAGTTCTTC. This encodes CASSLGSSYNEQFF. The whole variable domain, remainder taken from reference TRBV7-6 and TRBJ2-1, is GAGVSQSPRYKVTKRGQDVALRCDPISGHVSLYWYRQALGQGPEFLTYFNYEAQQDKSGLPNDRFSAERPEGSISTLTIQRTEQRDSAMYRCASSLGSSYNEQFFGPGTRLTVL.